The clone carrying this TCR beta chain has only one observation. Its target is not known. The study left out patients who had uncontrolled infection, other autoimmune disease, pregnancy or lactation. The junction had 8 bases not matched to a gene; V was cut back by 0 bases and J by 0 bases. Germline CDR1 reads MNHEY; CDR2 reads SMNVEV (reference sequence). This CDR3 spans 19 amino acids. The data were obtained in a study of T cells in Graves' hyperthyroidism and ophthalmopathy. Study-wide results and caveats: By a 13 V-J model, ophthalmopathy was set apart from stable hyperthyroidism.

TCR beta CDR3 region amplification was performed from RNA transcripts. The HTBI primer set was used in a first-round RT-PCR of the TCR CDR3. From the multiplex PCR reads, TCRdb called clonotypes with MiXCR, one entry per CDR3 protein. The data contain some 690,000 distinct CDR3 sequences, around 15% of them singletons. The source is a man aged 45-60 years with Graves' hyperthyroidism. This chain joins TRBV27 and TRBJ2-3; 11 bases map to TRBD2. Sequencing was done on a sample of blood. The CDR3 spells CASSLSLPLAGVSTDTQYF. The CDR3 DNA reads TGTGCCAGCAGTTTATCCCTCCCACTAGCGGGGGTTAGCACAGATACGCAGTATTTT.